The clone carrying this T cell receptor beta chain was counted ten times or more. Antigen unknown. Sample-barcoded 5' priming and a J-beta primer mix drove a second PCR of roughly 6 to 12 cycles. TCRdb re-derived calls from the 5' RACE reads in MiXCR, one entry per CDR3 protein. The repertoire consists of 800,000 to 1,300,000 distinct CDR3 sequences, with under 30% occurring once and the leading ten covering around 0.75%. This entry comes from a study of blood T cells in healthy people across ages. Study in general: Capture via template switching afforded approximately one barcoded beta molecule per two T cells. General observations from the study: Naive T cell percentage showed a strong correlation with TCR beta diversity. While age rose, TCR beta diversity per million T cells dropped in a roughly linear way.

This sample also belongs to another study, concerning T cells of mothers and their children. That paper notes: The M1S primer of the second PCR added sample barcodes and 2-4 random nucleotides.

The sequenced material came from blood. The clonotype originates from a girl aged 2-9 years in good health.

Here the CDR3 DNA reads TGTGCCATCAGTGAACGGGGCGCCTACGAGCAGTACTTC. It is translated as CAISERGAYEQYF. This chain connects TRBV10-3 to TRBJ2-7; D might be TRBD1 or TRBD2, each matching 5 bases. This CDR3 has 13 residues. CDR1 is ENHRY, CDR2 SYGVKD, per germline. V shed 3 bases and J shed 2 bases, with 8 bases lying between them.